The clone carrying this TCR beta chain has just a few counts. Its antigen is undetermined. The CDR3 contains 17 residues. Trimming cost V 6 bases and J 0 bases, with 15 bases left between them. Germline-derived CDR1 and CDR2 are SGHTA and FQGNSA. There was one heparinised blood draw per donor, averaging approximately 120 mL. All sorted populations exceeded 95% purity. The data belong to a study of beta chain features in type 1 diabetes. Overall study results and limits: Naive, central memory and regulatory TCRB repertoires appeared more similar among patients than healthy donors. Across all four CD4+ subsets, people with type 1 diabetes showed modestly shorter TCRB CDR3s. Junctions at VDJ sites from type 1 diabetes patients had fewer insertions and more deletions.

Expressed TCRB transcripts were sequenced because the isolated RNA had all been reverse transcribed beforehand. Profiled with immunoSEQ multiplex PCR; TCRdb holds only in-frame clones, not every one. The repertoire holds a few hundred thousand clones, roughly 20% seen once, with 0.028% in the top ten. This chain uses TRBV7-2 with TRBJ1-6; possible D gene TRBD1, 5 bases. This TCR was sampled from a woman between 40 and 50 years old with type 1 diabetes. Sequenced material: naive CD4+ T cells from blood. CDR3 sequence: CASRPLQGYSYNSPLHF. The CDR3 DNA follows: TGTGCCAGCAGGCCCTTGCAGGGATACTCCTATAATTCACCCCTCCACTTT.